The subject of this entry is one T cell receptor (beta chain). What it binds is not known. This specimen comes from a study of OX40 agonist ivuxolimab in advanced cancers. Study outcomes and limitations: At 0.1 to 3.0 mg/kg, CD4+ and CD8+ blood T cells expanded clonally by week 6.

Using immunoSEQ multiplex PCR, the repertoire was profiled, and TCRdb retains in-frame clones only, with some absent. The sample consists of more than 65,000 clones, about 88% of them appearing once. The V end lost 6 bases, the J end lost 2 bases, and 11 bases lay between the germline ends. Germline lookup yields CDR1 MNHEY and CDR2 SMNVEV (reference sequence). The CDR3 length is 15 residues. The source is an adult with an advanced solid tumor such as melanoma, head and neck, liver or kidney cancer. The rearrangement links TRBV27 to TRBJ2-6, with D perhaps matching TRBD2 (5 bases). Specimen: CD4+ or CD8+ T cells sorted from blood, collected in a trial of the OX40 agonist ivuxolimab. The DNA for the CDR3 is TGTGCCAGCAGCGGGATCCAACCTGGGGCCAACGTCCTGACTTTC. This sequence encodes CASSGIQPGANVLTF.